Each of the 5 T cell receptor beta chains below was sequenced from the same sample in a study of T cell repertoires in cytomegalovirus infection. Their antigens remain unidentified. From the reads, TCRdb called clonotypes with MiXCR, one entry per CDR3 protein. This sample has hundreds of thousands of distinct CDR3 sequences; approximately 42% occur once, and the top ten carry around two fifths. This specimen consisted of cultured PBMCs, obtained from culture after CMV antigen stimulation. The receptor source for this set is a human donor in good health (CMV status not recorded). Some clones in this sample may be carry-over from other donors' samples.

V usage is TRBV11-2 and J usage is TRBJ2-3; TRBD2 matches 13 bases. Germline-derived CDR1 and CDR2 are SGHAT and FQNNGV. There are 15 residues in the CDR3. V lost 5 bases, J lost 1 base, and 0 bases stayed unmatched. The CDR3 sequence is CASSTSGGGTDTQYF. CDR3 DNA sequence: TGTGCCAGCAGCACTAGCGGGGGGGGCACAGATACGCAGTATTTT. Full variable domain (rest looked up from reference TRBV11-2 and TRBJ2-3): EAGVAQSPRYKIIEKRQSVAFWCNPISGHATLYWYQQILGQGPKLLIQFQNNGVVDDSQLPKDRFSAERLKGVDSTLKIQPAKLEDSAVYLCASSTSGGGTDTQYFGPGTRLTVL.

This clonotype was counted only a few times. The chain has TRBV12-3 or TRBV12-4 and TRBJ2-7; D remains unclear. CDR3 length: 14 amino acids. V lost 4 bases, J lost 2 bases, and 12 bases lay in between. CDR3 DNA: TGTGCCAGCAGTTCGCTGCCCATTACCTACGAGCAGTACTTC. Its translation is CASSSLPITYEQYF.

This clonotype was detected only a few times. The chain is built from TRBV7-8 and TRBJ2-7; TRBD1 agrees at 7 bases. The CDR3 contains 14 residues. The germline gives CDR1 SGHVS, CDR2 FQNEAQ. J lost 2 bases, V lost 3 bases, and 4 bases had no gene match. Here the CDR3 DNA reads TGTGCCAGCAGCTTTGGACAGGAAGCCTACGAGCAGTACTTC. This codes for CASSFGQEAYEQYF.

The V and J genes are TRBV19 and TRBJ2-3, with D perhaps assigned TRBD1 or TRBD2 (6 bases each). V gave up 3 bases and J gave up 5 bases, with 21 bases separating them. The germline gives CDR1 LNHDA, CDR2 SQIVND (reference sequence). The CDR3 is made up of 17 amino acids. The CDR3 protein is CASSMRGAYPRLDTQYF. In DNA form, the CDR3 reads TGTGCCAGTAGTATGAGGGGGGCCTACCCTAGATTAGATACGCAGTATTTT.

This clonotype was observed a few times. The CDR3 coding sequence is TGTGCCAGCAGTTTTTATTCCAGCTCCTATAATTCACCCCTCCACTTT. This codes for CASSFYSSSYNSPLHF. The genes are TRBV12-3 or TRBV12-4 and TRBJ1-6; D gene ambiguous. The CDR3 extends over 16 amino acids. Deletions cut 3 bases from V and 0 bases from J, with 9 bases between.